The rows below give T cell receptor beta chains drawn from one sample of a study of T cells in Graves' hyperthyroidism and ophthalmopathy. One entry per CDR3 protein results from TCRdb running MiXCR on the multiplex PCR reads. The sample yields around 400,000 distinct CDR3 sequences, around 14% seen once. The source material was blood. The receptors originated from a woman aged 18-35 years with Graves' hyperthyroidism. Each CDR3 is given with its conserved first and last residue. A D gene is named only where the DNA matches it firmly. Size tells how often a clone was seen (once, few, many) or the class of an expanded clone, and some rows leave it out.

v_call,clone_size,j_call,d_call,cdr3_nt,cdr3_aa
TRBV5-8,many,TRBJ2-2,.,TGTGCCAGCAGCTTGGGCTTCGGGGCCACCGGGGAGCTGTTTTTT,CASSLGFGATGELFF
TRBV6-1,many,TRBJ1-5,TRBD1,TGTGCCAGCATCGGGACAGGGTTCAATCAGCCCCAGCATTTT,CASIGTGFNQPQHF
TRBV6-1,many,TRBJ1-1,.,TGTGCCAGCATTATCGGGGCTGAAGCTTTCTTT,CASIIGAEAFF
TRBV2,many,TRBJ1-2,.,TGTGCCAGCAGTCCCACACCTAACTATGGCTACACCTTC,CASSPTPNYGYTF
TRBV28,many,TRBJ2-5,TRBD1,TGTGCCAGCAGTTTCCCGGGAACAGGGGGCCGAGAGACCCAGTACTTC,CASSFPGTGGRETQYF
TRBV15,.,TRBJ1-3,.,TGTGCCACCAGTCTCGGGGCCGGCTCTGGAAACACCATATATTTT,CATSLGAGSGNTIYF
TRBV6-5,many,TRBJ2-7,.,TGTGCCAGCAGTTACTCGGGAACAGCTAGTTTGTACGAGCAGTACTTC,CASSYSGTASLYEQYF
TRBV9,few,TRBJ2-2,TRBD1,TGTGCCAGCAGTCCTCACAGGGGACAGGCGGGGGAGCTGTTTTTT,CASSPHRGQAGELFF
TRBV9,.,TRBJ2-1,TRBD2,TGTGCCAGCAGCGTAGGCGGGAGCTGGGATGGGCAGTTCTTC,CASSVGGSWDGQFF
TRBV18,many,TRBJ2-1,TRBD2,TGTGCCAGCTCACCACCGGGGAGGGGTGACAATGAGCAGTTCTTC,CASSPPGRGDNEQFF
TRBV18,.,TRBJ2-1,TRBD1,TGTGCCAGCTCCCCGGACAGGGGGCTGAATGAGCAGTTCTTC,CASSPDRGLNEQFF
TRBV7-3,many,TRBJ2-3,TRBD1,TGTGCCAGCAGCGTTTCGCGGACAGGGCCCACAGATACGCAGTATTTT,CASSVSRTGPTDTQYF
TRBV27,many,TRBJ2-7,TRBD2,TGTGCCAGCAGTTTCTGGGGGGGGAGGCAGGGCTACGAGCAGTACTTC,CASSFWGGRQGYEQYF
TRBV20-1,many,TRBJ2-3,TRBD2,TGCAGTGCTAGTGGTAGAGCCGGGACTAGCGGGATGGGGGATACGCAGTATTTT,CSASGRAGTSGMGDTQYF
TRBV11-2,many,TRBJ1-2,TRBD1,TGTGCCAGCAGCGGACAGGGAACTTATGGCTACACCTTC,CASSGQGTYGYTF
TRBV3-1,.,TRBJ2-7,.,TGTGCCAGCAGCCAAGTGAACGTCTACGAGCAGTACTTC,CASSQVNVYEQYF
TRBV6-5,few,TRBJ1-1,.,TGTGCCAGCAGTTACAGGTTATTAGGGCACACTGAAGCTTTCTTT,CASSYRLLGHTEAFF
TRBV11-2,.,TRBJ2-6,.,TGTGCCAGCAGCGGAGACCAGGGGATTCGAATAAGCTCTGGGGCCAACGTCCTGACTTTC,CASSGDQGIRISSGANVLTF
TRBV28,many,TRBJ2-4,.,TGTGCCAGCAGTTTTACACGGGGTTCAGCTGGGTACTTC,CASSFTRGSAGYF
TRBV10-3,many,TRBJ1-1,.,TGTGCCATCAGTGAGTGGGTGGTGGGGAACACTGAAGCTTTCTTT,CAISEWVVGNTEAFF
TRBV2,many,TRBJ2-1,TRBD2,TGTGCCAGCAGTGGGACTAGCGGCTACAATGAGCAGTTCTTC,CASSGTSGYNEQFF
TRBV28,.,TRBJ1-6,.,TGTGCCAGCAGTTTGGAGGGAAGCGGGTATTCACCCCTCCACTTT,CASSLEGSGYSPLHF